A single sample gave rise to the 25 T cell receptor beta chains below, sequenced in a study of blood T cell repertoires in COVID-19. Using immunoSEQ multiplex PCR, the repertoire was profiled, and TCRdb retains in-frame clones only, with some absent. The sample shows approximately 130,000 clones, roughly 85% of them seen only once. Sequencing used peripheral blood. Receptors were obtained from a human donor in a cohort sampled during active COVID-19.

The chain employs TRBV5-1 and TRBJ1-1, with D possibly being TRBD1 (5 bases). Germline CDR1 SGHRS, CDR2 YFSETQ. The CDR3 is made up of 16 amino acids. With 2 bases removed from V and 0 bases from J, the gap between germline ends came to 14 bases. Here the CDR3 reads CASSLSGKGMNTEAFF. As DNA, the CDR3 is TGCGCCAGCAGCTTATCAGGGAAAGGAATGAACACTGAAGCTTTCTTT.

The chain links TRBV19 to TRBJ1-1; TRBD1 matches at 11 bases. Trimming removed 1 base from V and 6 bases from J; junction bases left unmatched: 19. This CDR3 contains 20 residues. The germline gives CDR1 LNHDA, CDR2 SQIVND (reference sequence). The CDR3 is CASSIVSFGRTGGVPPEAFF. CDR3 DNA sequence: TGTGCCAGTAGTATAGTATCTTTCGGTCGGACAGGGGGCGTCCCTCCTGAAGCTTTCTTT.

The chain combines TRBV3-1 (or the pseudogene TRBV3-2) with TRBJ2-3; 9 bases map to TRBD1. The CDR3 covers 17 residues. V shed 4 bases, J shed 5 bases, and the junction held 13 bases outside the gene matches. CDR1 and CDR2 from the germline V gene are LGHDT and YNNKEL (reference sequence). CDR3 amino acids: CASSPPWGQGIVDTQYF. DNA of the CDR3: TGTGCCAGCAGCCCACCCTGGGGACAGGGTATCGTAGATACGCAGTATTTT.

This clone occurred once. CDR3 sequence: CASSVAVSSGNTIYF. CDR3 nucleotide sequence: TGCGCCAGCAGCGTTGCAGTTTCCTCTGGAAACACCATATATTTT. The rearrangement uses TRBV5-1 and TRBJ1-3, with no clear D. There are 15 residues in the CDR3. V was shortened by 4 bases and J by 0 bases, with 11 bases between the two germline ends. CDR1 and CDR2 (germline): SGHRS, YFSETQ.

V and J are TRBV5-1 and TRBJ2-3, with TRBD2 identical over 13 bases. The CDR3 loop spans 17 amino acids. The V gene's germline CDR1 is SGHRS and CDR2 YFSETQ. Trimming removed 4 bases from V and 0 bases from J; junction bases left unmatched: 5. CDR3 nucleotides: TGCGCCAGCAGCCCCGGGACTAGCGGGACTAGCACAGATACGCAGTATTTT. Protein sequence: CASSPGTSGTSTDTQYF.

The V call is TRBV11-2, the J call TRBJ1-5; TRBD1 is a possible D gene (5 bases). Trimming cost V 1 base and J 3 bases, with 10 bases left between them. The germline CDR1 and CDR2 sequences are SGHAT and FQNNGV. The CDR3 spans 15 residues. CDR3 residues: CASSLVPGINQPQHF. The CDR3 DNA reads TGTGCCAGCAGCTTAGTCCCAGGGATCAATCAGCCCCAGCATTTT.

In this sample, this clone turned up once. The CDR3 sequence: CASGIRSRWGPEAFF. The DNA of the CDR3 is TGTGCTAGTGGTATCCGGTCTCGATGGGGCCCTGAAGCTTTCTTT. This chain connects TRBV12-5 to TRBJ1-1; the D gene is possibly TRBD1 (5 bases). Between the trimmed V and J ends, which lost 5 bases and 6 bases, there was a span of 19 bases. The V gene's germline CDR1 is LGHNT and CDR2 FRNRAP. CDR3 size: 15 residues.

V usage is TRBV4-3 and J usage is TRBJ2-1; 9 nucleotides align to TRBD1. Germline CDR1 is LGHNA and CDR2 is YSLEER. This CDR3 comprises 16 residues. The J segment lost 4 bases and the V segment lost 4 bases, leaving 8 bases of the junction unmatched. For the CDR3, the DNA is TGCGCCAGCAGCCGAACCCGGGACAGGGCTTACAATGAGCAGTTCTTC. Amino acid sequence: CASSRTRDRAYNEQFF.

This chain connects TRBV25-1 to TRBJ1-5; D unclear. V was pared by 9 bases and J by 0 bases, with 9 bases between. The CDR3 totals 13 residues. Germline-derived CDR1 and CDR2 are MGHDK and SYGVNS. Here the CDR3 DNA reads TGTGCCAGTTCACTTGGTAGCAATCAGCCCCAGCATTTT. It translates to CASSLGSNQPQHF.

This clone has only one observation. CDR3 sequence: CASSQGGPYMPQHF. The DNA for the CDR3 is TGTGCCAGCAGCCAAGGGGGCCCTTACATGCCCCAGCATTTT. This chain links TRBV2 with TRBJ1-5, with 7 bases aligning to TRBD1. The V gene end was trimmed by 6 bases and the J gene end by 9 bases; junction bases not matched to a gene: 11. CDR3 length equals 14 residues. The germline V gene encodes CDR1 SNHLY and CDR2 FYNNEI. Full variable domain (rest looked up from reference TRBV2 and TRBJ1-5): EPEVTQTPSHQVTQMGQEVILRCVPISNHLYFYWYRQILGQKVEFLVSFYNNEISEKSEIFDDQFSVERPDGSNFTLKIRSTKLEDSAMYFCASSQGGPYMPQHFGDGTRLSIL.

V usage is TRBV6-2 or TRBV6-3 and J usage is TRBJ2-7; TRBD1 matches 7 bases. Germline assignment: CDR1 MNHEY and CDR2 SVGEGT. This CDR3 region has 18 residues. The V gene end was trimmed by 2 bases and the J gene end by 4 bases; junction bases not matched to a gene: 17. The CDR3 reads CASSYHLGQARYQYEQYF. Here the CDR3 DNA reads TGTGCCAGCAGTTACCATCTCGGACAGGCTCGGTACCAATACGAGCAGTACTTC.

V gene TRBV7-8 combines with J gene TRBJ2-2; 10 nucleotides match TRBD1. Per the germline V gene, CDR1 is SGHVS and CDR2 is FQNEAQ. V was pared by 5 bases and J by 5 bases, with 5 bases of the junction left unmatched. CDR3 length equals 15 residues. The CDR3 sequence: CASSPPGQGTGELFF. For the CDR3, the DNA is TGTGCCAGCAGCCCCCCGGGACAGGGGACCGGGGAGCTGTTTTTT.

The gene calls are TRBV29-1 and TRBJ2-3; no reliable D call. Germline CDR1 and CDR2: SQVTM and ANQGSEA. The CDR3 sequence is 11 residues long. Trimming shortened V by 1 base and J by 3 bases, and 2 bases separated the two germline ends. CDR3 nucleotides: TGCAGCGTTGAAGTAACAGATACGCAGTATTTT. This encodes CSVEVTDTQYF.

J is TRBJ2-3 and V is TRBV2, with 8 bases aligning to TRBD2. The CDR3 loop spans 13 amino acids. The germline gives CDR1 SNHLY, CDR2 FYNNEI. The V and J ends lost 8 bases and 5 bases, in that order; junction bases with no gene match: 6. CDR3 protein: CASQRGPGDTQYF. Written as DNA, the CDR3 is TGTGCCAGCCAGCGGGGGCCGGGAGATACGCAGTATTTT.

This clone was detected only once. This rearrangement joins TRBV19 to TRBJ1-1; no firm D call. The CDR3 is 13 amino acids. Trimming shortened V by 9 bases and J by 0 bases, and 11 bases separated the two germline ends. CDR1 LNHDA and CDR2 SQIVND come from the germline V gene (reference sequence). CDR3 DNA sequence: TGTGCCAGCCTAGAGGGATTGAACACTGAAGCTTTCTTT. Protein sequence: CASLEGLNTEAFF.

The chain is built from TRBV2 and TRBJ1-2, with 8 positions matching TRBD1. The CDR3 has 16 residues. CDR1 and CDR2 (germline): SNHLY, FYNNEI. V was pared by 8 bases and J by 0 bases, with 11 bases of the junction left unmatched. The CDR3 spells CASGPAGQDSNYGYTF. In nucleotides, the CDR3 is TGTGCCAGCGGACCCGCGGGACAGGACTCTAACTATGGCTACACCTTC.

The V call is TRBV6-2 or TRBV6-3, the J call TRBJ2-1; 11 bases are a match to TRBD2. CDR1 and CDR2 (germline): MNHEY, SVGEGT. This CDR3 spans 17 amino acids. Trimming at V came to 6 bases and at J to 6 bases, leaving 13 bases not matched to a gene. CDR3 sequence reads: CASSRISSGGAGNEQFF. CDR3 bases: TGTGCCAGCAGCCGCATTAGTAGCGGGGGGGCGGGCAATGAGCAGTTCTTC.

The rearrangement uses TRBV4-1 and TRBJ2-1, with 7 bases that match TRBD2. This CDR3 contains 16 residues. In germline, CDR1 is MGHRA, CDR2 YSYEKL. The J segment lost 8 bases and the V segment lost 3 bases, leaving 13 bases of the junction unmatched. CDR3 amino acids: CASSQRAGSARDEQFF. In nucleotides, the CDR3 is TGCGCCAGCAGCCAGAGAGCGGGATCAGCTAGGGATGAGCAGTTCTTC.

J is TRBJ1-6 and V is TRBV12-3 or TRBV12-4; possibly TRBD1 for D (6 bases). The V gene lost 5 bases and the J gene lost 6 bases, with 8 bases spanning the gap. The CDR3 runs 13 residues. In DNA form, the CDR3 reads TGTGCCAGCAGTCGGACAGTTAATTCACCCCTCCACTTT. Its protein is CASSRTVNSPLHF.

This clone was found once. J is TRBJ2-3 and V is TRBV4-3; TRBD1 might be the D (5 bases). The V end was cut by 0 bases, the J end by 6 bases, with 13 bases between. Germline CDR1 reads LGHNA; CDR2 reads YSLEER. The CDR3 loop spans 15 amino acids. This CDR3 reads CASSQDRVGPDTQYF. The CDR3 bases are TGCGCCAGCAGCCAAGATAGGGTGGGGCCGGATACGCAGTATTTT.

This chain uses TRBV7-9 with TRBJ2-5, with D perhaps matching TRBD1 (6 bases). The CDR3 is 14 amino acids. Trimming took 4 bases from V and 2 from J, leaving 11 bases between them. CDR1 is SEHNR, CDR2 FQNEAQ, per germline (reference sequence). This CDR3 reads CASSYRTDQETQYF. The CDR3 nucleotides read TGTGCCAGCAGCTACCGGACAGATCAAGAGACCCAGTACTTC.

The genes are TRBV19 and TRBJ2-4; no definite D call. The V end lost 6 bases, the J end lost 0 bases, and 18 bases lay between the germline ends. CDR3 length equals 17 residues. Germline-derived CDR1 and CDR2 are LNHDA and SQIVND (reference sequence). The CDR3 nucleotides read TGTGCCAGTAGAGACCCGACAATCACCTTAGCCAAAAACATTCAGTACTTC. It translates to CASRDPTITLAKNIQYF.

The V and J genes are TRBV19 and TRBJ2-1; 11 bases agree with TRBD2. Germline values: CDR1 LNHDA, CDR2 SQIVND (reference sequence). V was clipped by 2 bases and J by 9 bases; unmatched bases: 21. The CDR3 runs to 20 residues. CDR3 in amino acids: CASSIRGIAPSGRPRGEQFF. The CDR3 nucleotides read TGTGCCAGTAGTATAAGGGGGATTGCACCTAGCGGGAGGCCGCGGGGTGAGCAGTTCTTC.

This clone was recorded only once. This sequence joins TRBV7-2 and TRBJ2-5, with no clear D. Between the trimmed V and J ends, which lost 1 base and 2 bases, there was a span of 8 bases. CDR3 length: 14 residues. Germline CDR1 is SGHTA and CDR2 is FQGNSA. The CDR3 is CASSLGPSQETQYF. The DNA for the CDR3 is TGTGCCAGCAGCTTAGGTCCTAGTCAAGAGACCCAGTACTTC.

The gene calls are TRBV5-4 and TRBJ1-1, with 8 bases aligning to TRBD1. Germline V gives CDR1 SGHNT, CDR2 YYREEE (reference sequence). The CDR3 has 14 amino acids. Losses at the gene ends were 4 bases for V and 8 bases for J; bases not matched to a gene: 10. The CDR3 DNA is TGTGCCAGCAGCAAGGGACAGGCTATAACGGAAGCTTTCTTT. Residues: CASSKGQAITEAFF.